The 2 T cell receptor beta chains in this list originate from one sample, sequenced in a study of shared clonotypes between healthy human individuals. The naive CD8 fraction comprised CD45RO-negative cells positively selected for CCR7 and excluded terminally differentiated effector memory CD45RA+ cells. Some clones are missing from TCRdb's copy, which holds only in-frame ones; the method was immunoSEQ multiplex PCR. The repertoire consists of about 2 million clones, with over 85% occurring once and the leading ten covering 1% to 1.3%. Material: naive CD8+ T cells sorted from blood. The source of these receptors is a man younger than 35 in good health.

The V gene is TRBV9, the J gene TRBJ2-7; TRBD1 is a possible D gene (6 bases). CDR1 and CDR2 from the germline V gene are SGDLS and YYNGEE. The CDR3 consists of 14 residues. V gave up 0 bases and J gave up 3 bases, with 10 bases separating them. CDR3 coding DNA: TGTGCCAGCAGCGTAGAGGGGGAACACTACGAGCAGTACTTC. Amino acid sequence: CASSVEGEHYEQYF.

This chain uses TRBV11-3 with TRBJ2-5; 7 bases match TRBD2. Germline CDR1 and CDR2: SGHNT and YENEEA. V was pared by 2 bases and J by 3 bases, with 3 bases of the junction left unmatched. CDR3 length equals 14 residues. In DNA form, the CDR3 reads TGTGCCAGCAGCTTACGGGCGGGGGAAGAGACCCAGTACTTC. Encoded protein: CASSLRAGEETQYF. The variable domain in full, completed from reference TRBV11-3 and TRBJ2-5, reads EAGVVQSPRYKIIEKKQPVAFWCNPISGHNTLYWYLQNLGQGPELLIRYENEEAVDDSQLPKDRFSAERLKGVDSTLKIQPAELGDSAVYLCASSLRAGEETQYFGPGTRLLVL.